The subject of this entry is one T cell receptor beta chain. The sample's time point: patch test 2, 6 weeks after DPC sensitization. Treatment indicated: therapeutic diphenylcyclopropenone sensitization with weekly scalp DPC. Non-pregnant alopecia patients aged 18 to 70, suitable for DPC therapy. V lost 2 bases and J 8 bases, leaving 13 bases between the germline ends. CDR1 and CDR2 from the germline V gene are MNHEY and SVGEGT. The CDR3 runs 14 residues. TCRdb ran MiXCR on the RACE reads and lists one entry per CDR3 protein. The table records roughly 40,000 distinct CDR3 sequences, 8% to 9% of them present only once. The sample is drawn from a study of human T cells and chemical hapten exposure.

Sequencing used whole blood, obtained in connection with sensitization to the hapten diphenylcyclopropenone (DPC). The rearrangement links TRBV6-2 or TRBV6-3 to TRBJ2-4, with D perhaps TRBD1 (6 bases). The sequence derives from a middle-aged woman with alopecia areata. Some clones in this sample may be carry-over from other donors' samples. The CDR3 spells CASSYGQTSDIQYF. The CDR3 DNA reads as TGTGCCAGCAGTTACGGACAGACGTCGGACATTCAGTACTTC.